This T cell receptor (beta chain) stems from a study of blood T cell repertoires in COVID-19. Germline values: CDR1 GTSNPN, CDR2 SVGIG (reference sequence). V was clipped by 4 bases and J by 11 bases; unmatched bases: 7. The CDR3 has 11 residues. The assay was immunoSEQ multiplex PCR, and TCRdb's table has in-frame clones only and misses some. The repertoire has approximately 300,000 clones, around nine tenths of them found once; the top ten carry around 1.9%. This chain joins TRBV30 and TRBJ1-1; TRBD1 matches 7 bases. This TCR was recovered from a woman in her thirties with COVID-19, enrolled during active disease. The sequencing sample was made of peripheral blood. The CDR3 DNA reads as TGTGCCTGGACGAAGGGGGCCCGTGCTTTCTTT. This gives the protein CAWTKGARAFF.